A few counts support the clone carrying this TCR beta chain. The CDR3 is 16 residues long. With V trimmed by 0 bases and J by 3 bases, 6 bases remained unmatched. Germline V gives CDR1 LGHNA, CDR2 YNFKEQ. This entry comes from a study of CD8+ T cells in alopecia areata. A FACSAria was used to sort CD4+ and CD8+ T cells. These cells came from PBMCs. RNA, once extracted, was reverse transcribed into cDNA for use as the sequencing template. The method was immunoSEQ multiplex PCR; TCRdb's version includes in-frame clones alone and lacks a portion of them. The table shows roughly 100,000 clones, with approximately 58% occurring only once.

Sequencing input: CD4+ T cells sorted from blood. The chain links TRBV4-2 to TRBJ2-7; 9 bases are a match to TRBD1. The TCR originated in a human donor in good health. CDR3 coding DNA: TGTGCCAGCAGCCAAGATGGACAGGGGCGCCTCTACGAGCAGTACTTC. It is translated as CASSQDGQGRLYEQYF.